The text below deals with one T cell receptor (beta chain). Its antigen is currently unknown. The PCR used 60 Vbeta and 13 Jbeta primers. In the original processing: It was a later analysis that counted tens of millions of unique TCR beta chains, of which around 11 million were shared. Generated by immunoSEQ multiplex PCR, the TCRdb table keeps only in-frame clones and is missing some. V, J and clone size are those of that table, while D and trimming were read from the DNA. The top ten hold approximately 2% of the sample, which has roughly 140,000 clones, around 72% seen once. V lost 0 bases and J 5 bases, leaving 10 bases between the germline ends. The CDR3 runs 14 residues. Germline V gene sequence: CDR1 WSHSY, CDR2 SAAADI. The data belong to a study of cytomegalovirus exposure and HLA in healthy donors. Study results and limitations: Under in vitro conditions, three CMV-associated chains were confirmed as specific for CMV antigens.

The source is a man aged 35 to 55 in good health and CMV-seronegative. The V call is TRBV10-2, the J call TRBJ2-5; D is unresolved. Material for sequencing was PBMCs. The CDR3 region is CASSESFLGETQYF. The CDR3 nucleotides read TGCGCCAGCAGTGAGTCGTTCCTGGGCGAGACCCAGTACTTC.